Listed here are 5 T cell receptor beta chains from one sample, sequenced in a study of blood T cell repertoires in COVID-19. The assay was immunoSEQ multiplex PCR, and TCRdb's table has in-frame clones only and misses some. The sample has about 220,000 clones, around 88% seen once. Sequencing was done on a sample of PBMCs or T cells enriched from blood (not recorded which). All receptors derive from a woman aged 40 to 50 with acute COVID-19.

This clone came up a few times. The rearrangement uses TRBV5-1 and TRBJ1-1; possibly TRBD1 for D (5 bases). The ends were cut back, 2 bases at V and 1 base at J, with 6 bases in the middle. Germline CDR1 SGHRS, CDR2 YFSETQ. The CDR3 contains 13 residues. In DNA form, the CDR3 reads TGCGCCAGCAGCTTTCAGGGGAACACTGAAGCTTTCTTT. It encodes CASSFQGNTEAFF.

V usage is TRBV5-4 and J usage is TRBJ1-2; 7 nucleotides line up with TRBD1. The trim removed 4 bases at V and 6 bases at J, leaving 3 bases unmatched. The CDR3 is 12 amino acids. Germline CDR1 is SGHNT and CDR2 is YYREEE (reference sequence). The CDR3 here is CASSLRGDGYTF. The CDR3 coding sequence is TGTGCCAGCAGCCTCAGGGGGGATGGCTACACCTTC. Full variable domain (rest looked up from reference TRBV5-4 and TRBJ1-2): ETGVTQSPTHLIKTRGQQVTLRCSSQSGHNTVSWYQQALGQGPQFIFQYYREEENGRGNFPPRFSGLQFPNYSSELNVNALELDDSALYLCASSLRGDGYTFGSGTRLTVV.

This chain uses TRBV10-1 with TRBJ2-3; TRBD2 matches at 7 bases. This CDR3 is built from 14 residues. V lost 6 bases, J lost 1 base, and 4 bases stayed unmatched. CDR1 and CDR2 (germline): WNHNN, SYGVQD (reference sequence). The CDR3: CASSPGLGTDTQYF. The DNA for the CDR3 is TGCGCCAGCAGCCCCGGACTAGGCACAGATACGCAGTATTTT.

This clone was found once. This chain connects TRBV6-4 to TRBJ2-7; TRBD2 aligns across 12 bases. J lost 0 bases, V lost 3 bases, and 6 bases had no gene match. The CDR3 covers 17 residues. Per germline, CDR1 MRHNA and CDR2 SNTAGT. CDR3: CASSEPLAGGVSYEQYV. Written as DNA, the CDR3 is TGTGCCAGCAGTGAACCACTAGCGGGAGGAGTCTCCTACGAGCAGTACGTC.

V usage is TRBV5-5 and J usage is TRBJ1-5; D possibly corresponds to TRBD1 (6 bases). The CDR3 extends over 16 amino acids. CDR1 is SGHKS and CDR2 is YYEKEE in the germline V gene (reference sequence). The V gene lost 4 bases and the J gene lost 4 bases, with 18 bases spanning the gap. The CDR3 nucleotides read TGTGCCAGCAGCGTAAATCCTCAGGGGCAAAATCAGCCCCAGCATTTT. Encoded protein: CASSVNPQGQNQPQHF.